This TCR beta chain comes out of a study of breast tumors, draining lymph nodes, adjacent tissues. Germline CDR1 reads MNHNS; CDR2 reads SASEGT. This CDR3 region has 13 residues. TCRdb re-called the multiplex PCR reads through MiXCR, storing one row per CDR3 protein. The sample records a few hundred thousand distinct CDR3 sequences, less than 45% being singletons. The lymph nodes were axillary draining lymph nodes from breast cancer patients. Overall study results and limits: Tumors had less TCR diversity than lymph nodes, more than nontumor tissue. Data only fit, rather than demonstrated, lymph node origin of most tumor T cells. Compared with basal-like, luminal-like tumors shared significantly more repertoire with nontumor tissue.

Points on this clonotype: Its antigen is still unknown. A much bigger clone sits one base away, suggesting this may be a read error.

The receptor was isolated from a female donor with breast cancer. Some clones in this sample may be carry-over from other donors' samples. The chain links TRBV6-1 to TRBJ2-1; D is possibly TRBD2 (5 bases). Input material: axillary lymph node tissue. CDR3 in amino acids: CASSQARTGQQFF. For the CDR3, the DNA is TGTGCCAGCAGTCAAGCGAGGACTGGTCAGCAGTTCTTC.